A selection of T cell receptor beta chains follows, all from one sample in a study of T cell responses to AZD1222 COVID-19 vaccine. This table comes from immunoSEQ multiplex PCR, and its TCRdb copy is limited to in-frame clones, with some not included. The sample has 150,000 to 200,000 clones; roughly 91% are singletons. This sample comprised peripheral blood, obtained 28 days after the second AZD1222 dose. The origin of the receptors is an adult who received the AZD1222 COVID-19 vaccine. Both conserved end residues are part of each CDR3. A D gene is named only where the DNA matches it firmly. Only some rows state a clone size, as once, few, many or a class for expanded clones.

cdr3_aa cdr3_nt d_call j_call v_call clone_size
CASSQGADTEAFF TGTGCCAGCAGCCAGGGGGCGGACACTGAAGCTTTCTTT . TRBJ1-1 TRBV3-1/TRBV3-2 .
CASSPTAQGECYF TGTGCCAGCTCACCGACCGCGCAGGGCGAGTGTTACTTT . TRBJ1-6 TRBV18 .
CASSPIRPGRPGGTAKNIQYF TGTGCCAGCAGTCCAATCAGACCAGGGCGGCCCGGTGGTACGGCCAAAAACATTCAGTACTTC . TRBJ2-4 TRBV28 .
CAWSVRPVGNTIYF TGTGCCTGGAGTGTACGCCCAGTAGGAAACACCATATATTTT . TRBJ1-3 TRBV30 .
CASSQDRGANLYEQYF TGTGCCAGCAGCCAAGATAGGGGCGCGAACCTTTACGAGCAGTACTTC . TRBJ2-7 TRBV4-2 .
CASSEQGTGELFF TGTGCCAGCAGCGAACAGGGGACCGGGGAGCTGTTTTTT TRBD1 TRBJ2-2 TRBV7-3 .
CASSESRVYGYTF TGTGCCAGCAGTGAATCCAGGGTTTATGGCTACACCTTC . TRBJ1-2 TRBV6-1 .
CASSQDEGLTDTQYF TGTGCCAGCAGCCAAGATGAGGGGTTGACAGATACGCAGTATTTT . TRBJ2-3 TRBV3-1/TRBV3-2 .
CASSFGQGRGYTF TGTGCCAGCAGTTTCGGACAGGGTAGGGGCTACACCTTC TRBD1 TRBJ1-2 TRBV28 .
CASSFYGREDSNQPQHF TGTGCCAGCAGTTTTTATGGTAGGGAGGATAGCAATCAGCCCCAGCATTTT . TRBJ1-5 TRBV28 .
CSASRGDSNQPQHF TGCAGTGCTAGTCGAGGGGATAGCAATCAGCCCCAGCATTTT . TRBJ1-5 TRBV20-1 .
CASSPGQGFFKNIQYF TGTGCCAGCTCACCCGGACAGGGGTTTTTCAAAAACATTCAGTACTTC TRBD1 TRBJ2-4 TRBV18 .
CAWMGDSYNEQFF TGTGCCTGGATGGGGGATTCCTACAATGAGCAGTTCTTC . TRBJ2-1 TRBV30 .
CARTSPTLRLVGTDTQYF TGTGCCAGGACGTCCCCCACTTTAAGACTAGTGGGCACAGATACGCAGTATTTT . TRBJ2-3 TRBV19 .
CATSSLPGPGSYGYTF TGTGCCACCAGCAGCCTCCCGGGTCCAGGGTCCTATGGCTACACCTTC . TRBJ1-2 TRBV15 .
CASSLAQSATGGETQYF TGTGCTAGCAGCTTAGCACAATCAGCAACAGGCGGAGAGACCCAGTACTTC . TRBJ2-5 TRBV7-7 .
CASSSPSGRAGELFF TGTGCCAGCAGCTCCCCTAGCGGGAGAGCCGGGGAGCTGTTTTTT TRBD2 TRBJ2-2 TRBV7-3 .
CAWRTGTGVRRETQYF TGTGCCTGGAGAACCGGGACAGGGGTTAGACGAGAGACCCAGTACTTC TRBD1 TRBJ2-5 TRBV30 .
CASSLSPDRPYEQYF TGTGCCAGCAGCCTAAGTCCGGACAGACCCTACGAGCAGTACTTC . TRBJ2-7 TRBV6-5 .
CASSLFQRNTEAFF TGTGCCAGCAGTTTGTTCCAGAGAAACACTGAAGCTTTCTTT . TRBJ1-1 TRBV28 .
CASSPVGRGGNYGYTF TGTGCCAGCAGCCCCGTGGGGCGGGGAGGGAACTATGGCTACACCTTC . TRBJ1-2 TRBV9 .
CASTPGGTRDSPFRYTF TGTGCCAGTACCCCGGGGGGAACCCGGGACAGCCCTTTTCGCTACACCTTC TRBD1 TRBJ1-2 TRBV19 .
CASSSYKRAIGTGELFF TGTGCCAGTAGTTCTTACAAGCGGGCCATAGGGACCGGGGAGCTGTTTTTT . TRBJ2-2 TRBV19 .
CASSWTSGGLGEQFF TGTGCCAGCAGCTGGACTAGCGGGGGTTTGGGTGAGCAGTTCTTC TRBD2 TRBJ2-1 TRBV6-5 .
CASSFGAYPYNEQFF TGTGCCAGCAGCTTCGGGGCGTATCCCTACAATGAGCAGTTCTTC . TRBJ2-1 TRBV7-3 .
CASSTQIPDRGQTQYF TGTGCCAGCTCGACGCAAATCCCGGACAGGGGACAGACCCAGTACTTC TRBD1 TRBJ2-5 TRBV18 .
CSVAEERPASNQPQHF TGCAGCGTTGCCGAGGAACGTCCGGCTAGCAATCAGCCCCAGCATTTT . TRBJ1-5 TRBV29-1 .
CASRWDWTSYEQYF TGTGCCAGCAGGTGGGACTGGACTTCCTACGAGCAGTACTTC . TRBJ2-7 TRBV27 .
CASKEIRGVRSPLHF TGTGCCAGCAAAGAGATTAGGGGGGTACGGTCACCCCTCCACTTT . TRBJ1-6 TRBV6-5 once
CASSLGLAHEQFF TGTGCCAGCAGCTTGGGACTAGCCCATGAGCAGTTCTTC TRBD2 TRBJ2-1 TRBV7-2 .